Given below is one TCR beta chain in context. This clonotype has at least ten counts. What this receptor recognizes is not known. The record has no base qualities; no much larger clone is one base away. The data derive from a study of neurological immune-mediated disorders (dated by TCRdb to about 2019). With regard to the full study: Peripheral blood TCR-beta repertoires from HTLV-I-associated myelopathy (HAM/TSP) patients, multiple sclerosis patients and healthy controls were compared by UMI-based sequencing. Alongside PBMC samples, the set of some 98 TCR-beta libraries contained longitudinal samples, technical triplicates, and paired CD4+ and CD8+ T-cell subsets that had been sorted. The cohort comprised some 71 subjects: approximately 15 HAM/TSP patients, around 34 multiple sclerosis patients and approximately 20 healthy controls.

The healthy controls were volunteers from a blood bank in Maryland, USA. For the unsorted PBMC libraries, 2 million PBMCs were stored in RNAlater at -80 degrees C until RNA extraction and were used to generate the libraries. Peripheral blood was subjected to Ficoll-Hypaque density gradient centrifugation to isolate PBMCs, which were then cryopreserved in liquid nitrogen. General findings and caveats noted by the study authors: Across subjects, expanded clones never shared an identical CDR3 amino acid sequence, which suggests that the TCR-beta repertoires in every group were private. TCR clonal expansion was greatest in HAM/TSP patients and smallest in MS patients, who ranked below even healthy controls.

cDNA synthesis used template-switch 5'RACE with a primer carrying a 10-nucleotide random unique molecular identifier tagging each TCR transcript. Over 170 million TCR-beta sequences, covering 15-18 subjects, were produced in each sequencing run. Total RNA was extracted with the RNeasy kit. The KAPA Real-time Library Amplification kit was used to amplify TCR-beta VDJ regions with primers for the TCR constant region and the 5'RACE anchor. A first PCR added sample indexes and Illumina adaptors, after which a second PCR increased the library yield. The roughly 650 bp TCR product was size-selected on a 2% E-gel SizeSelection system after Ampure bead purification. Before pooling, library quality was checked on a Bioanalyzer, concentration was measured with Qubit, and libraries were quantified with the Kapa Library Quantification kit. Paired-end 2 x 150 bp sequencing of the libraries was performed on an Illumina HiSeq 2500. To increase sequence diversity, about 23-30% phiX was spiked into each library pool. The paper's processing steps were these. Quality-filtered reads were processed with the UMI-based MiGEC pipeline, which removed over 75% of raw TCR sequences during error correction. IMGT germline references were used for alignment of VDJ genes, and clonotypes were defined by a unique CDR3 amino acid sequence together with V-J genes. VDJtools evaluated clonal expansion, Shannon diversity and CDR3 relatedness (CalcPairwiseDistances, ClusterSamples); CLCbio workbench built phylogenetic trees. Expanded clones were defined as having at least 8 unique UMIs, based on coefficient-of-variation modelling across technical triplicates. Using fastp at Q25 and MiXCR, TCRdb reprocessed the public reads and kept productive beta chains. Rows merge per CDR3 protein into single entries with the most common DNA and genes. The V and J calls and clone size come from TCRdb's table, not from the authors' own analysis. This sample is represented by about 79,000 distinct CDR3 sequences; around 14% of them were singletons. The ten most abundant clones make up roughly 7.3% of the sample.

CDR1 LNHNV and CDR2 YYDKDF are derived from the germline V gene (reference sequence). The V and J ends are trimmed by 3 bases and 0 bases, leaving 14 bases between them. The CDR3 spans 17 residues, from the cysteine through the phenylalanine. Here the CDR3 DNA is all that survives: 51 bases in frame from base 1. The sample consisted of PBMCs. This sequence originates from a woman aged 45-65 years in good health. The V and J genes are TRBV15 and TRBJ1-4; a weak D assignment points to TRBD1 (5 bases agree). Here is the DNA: TGTGCCACCAGCAGGGGGGAGGGACTTGCAACTAATGAAAAACTGTTTTTT. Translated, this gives CATSRGEGLATNEKLFF.